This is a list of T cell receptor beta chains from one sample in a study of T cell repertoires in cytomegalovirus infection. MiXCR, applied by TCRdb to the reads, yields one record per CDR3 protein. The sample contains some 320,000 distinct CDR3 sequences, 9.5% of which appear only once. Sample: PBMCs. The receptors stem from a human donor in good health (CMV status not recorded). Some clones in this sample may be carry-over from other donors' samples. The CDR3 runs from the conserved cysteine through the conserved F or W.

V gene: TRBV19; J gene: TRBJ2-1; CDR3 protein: CASTPRGAINEQFF
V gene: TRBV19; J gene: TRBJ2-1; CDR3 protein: CARTGGGPFREQFF
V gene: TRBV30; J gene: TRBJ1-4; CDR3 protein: CAWSDGTVNEKLFF
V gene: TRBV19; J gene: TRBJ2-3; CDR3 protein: CASSIDPGDTQYF
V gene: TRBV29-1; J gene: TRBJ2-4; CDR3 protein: CSVGGTLAGGPKAKNIQYF
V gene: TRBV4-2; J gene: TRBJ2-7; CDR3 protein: CASSQERTSLWEQYF
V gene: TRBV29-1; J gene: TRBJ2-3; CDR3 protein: CSADSGGRSTDTQYF
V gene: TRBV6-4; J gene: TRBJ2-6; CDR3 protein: CASSDSSAGANVLTF
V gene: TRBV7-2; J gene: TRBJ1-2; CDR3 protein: CASSSAGQTYGYTF
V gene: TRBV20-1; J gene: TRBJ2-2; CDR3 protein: CSAADITRNTGELFF
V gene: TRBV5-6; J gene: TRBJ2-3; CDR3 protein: CASSLWISGVDTQYF
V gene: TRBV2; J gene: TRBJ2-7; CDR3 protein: CASSRRQGYEQYF
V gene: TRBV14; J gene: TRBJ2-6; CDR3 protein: CASSQEGGALSGANVLTF
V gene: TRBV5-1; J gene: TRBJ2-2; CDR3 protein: CASSLGPLGGAVGELFF
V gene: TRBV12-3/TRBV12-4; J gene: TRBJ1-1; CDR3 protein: CASSPRGGWTEAFF
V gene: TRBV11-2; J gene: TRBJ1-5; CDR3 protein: CASSLGRTGNQPQHF
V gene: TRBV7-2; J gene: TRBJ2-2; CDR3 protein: CASSLVFRRTGELFF
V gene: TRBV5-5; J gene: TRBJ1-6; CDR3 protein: CASSTGENSPLHF
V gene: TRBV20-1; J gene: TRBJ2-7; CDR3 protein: CSARDQGAVLLSYEQYF
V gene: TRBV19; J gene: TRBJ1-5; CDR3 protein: CASSFGQPLGQPQHF
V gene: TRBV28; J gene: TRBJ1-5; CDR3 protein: CASSLGLSNQPQHF
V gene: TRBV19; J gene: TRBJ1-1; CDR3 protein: CASSVTSRSQMNTEAFF
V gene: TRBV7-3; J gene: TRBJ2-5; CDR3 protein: CASSGGLAGKTQYF
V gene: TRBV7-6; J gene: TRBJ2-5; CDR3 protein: CASSSGGAGAQETQYF
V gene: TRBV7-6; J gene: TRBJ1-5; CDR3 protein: CASSAGQGRGQPQHF
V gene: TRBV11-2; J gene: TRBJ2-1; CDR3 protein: CASRPISGQGAIEQFF
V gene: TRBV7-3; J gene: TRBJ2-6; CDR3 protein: CASSLDRRDRAGANVLTF
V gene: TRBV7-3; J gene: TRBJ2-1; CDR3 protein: CASSQRGYYNEQFF
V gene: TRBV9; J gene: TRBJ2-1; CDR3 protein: CASSVEGDLNEQFF
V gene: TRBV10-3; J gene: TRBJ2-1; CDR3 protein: CAISVPGQDNEQFF
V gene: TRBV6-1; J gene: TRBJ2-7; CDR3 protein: CASPRDPYEQYF
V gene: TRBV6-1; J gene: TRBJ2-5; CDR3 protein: CASSEAGETQYF
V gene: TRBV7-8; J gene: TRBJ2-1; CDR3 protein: CASSLGTSLQNEQFF
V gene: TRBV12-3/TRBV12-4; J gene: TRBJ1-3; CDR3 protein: CASSHGNTIYF
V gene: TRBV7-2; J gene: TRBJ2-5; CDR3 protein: CASSLAGASAQETQYF
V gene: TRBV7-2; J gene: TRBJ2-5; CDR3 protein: CASSLTSLQETQYF
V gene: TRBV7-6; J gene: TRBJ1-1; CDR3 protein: CASSQGMNTEAFF
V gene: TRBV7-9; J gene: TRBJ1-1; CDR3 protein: CASSVSLNTEAFF
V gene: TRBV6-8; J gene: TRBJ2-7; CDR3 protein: CASSYSWLAGGGYEQYF
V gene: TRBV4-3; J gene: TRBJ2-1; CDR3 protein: CASSRGIYNEQFF
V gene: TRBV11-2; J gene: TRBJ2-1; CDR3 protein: CASSFPGQRVYNEQFF
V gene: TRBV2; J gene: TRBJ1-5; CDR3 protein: CASTGGRAGNQPQHF
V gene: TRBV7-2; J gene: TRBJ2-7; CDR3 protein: CASSSTDRTGDYEQYF
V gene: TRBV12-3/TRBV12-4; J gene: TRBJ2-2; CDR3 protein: CASSLGTTRTGELFF
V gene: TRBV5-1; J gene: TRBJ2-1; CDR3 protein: CASSLGQTLGYEQFF
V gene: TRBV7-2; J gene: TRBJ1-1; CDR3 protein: CASSLQTAGRGTEAFF
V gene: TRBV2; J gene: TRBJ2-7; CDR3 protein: CASTRTGRVYEQYF
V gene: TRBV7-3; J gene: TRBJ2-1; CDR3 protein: CASSQIPADRAYNEQFF
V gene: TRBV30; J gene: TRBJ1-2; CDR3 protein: CAWTDDRGLYGYTF
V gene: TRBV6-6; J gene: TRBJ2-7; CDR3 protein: CASSYSSYEQYF
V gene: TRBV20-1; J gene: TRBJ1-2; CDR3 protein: CSAREGGYGYTF
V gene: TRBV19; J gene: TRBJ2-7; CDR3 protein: CASSKGDSPYEQYF
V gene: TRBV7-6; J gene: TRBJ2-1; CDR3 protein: CASSLAPPLLAGRGDEQFF
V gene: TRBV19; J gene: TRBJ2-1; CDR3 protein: CASSANRDRGFNEQFF
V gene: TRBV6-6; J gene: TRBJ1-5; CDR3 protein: CASSYSDSGVSWPQHF
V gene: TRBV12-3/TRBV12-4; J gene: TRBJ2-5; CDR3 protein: CASSPYRSRQETQYF
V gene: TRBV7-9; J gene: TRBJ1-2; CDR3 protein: CASSPPVGQEPYGYTF
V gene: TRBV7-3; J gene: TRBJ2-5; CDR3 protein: CASSKRGGETQYF
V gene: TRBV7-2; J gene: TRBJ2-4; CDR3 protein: CASSLGDITTGNIQYF
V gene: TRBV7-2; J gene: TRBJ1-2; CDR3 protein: CASSTGTGLVGYTF